In its sample, the clone carrying this T cell receptor beta chain was seen once. The data originate from a study of T-cell reconstitution after alpha-beta-depleted transplantation in children. Preparation of the TCRbeta library was carried out with unique molecular identifiers. MiXCR was run by TCRdb on the PCR reads, yielding one entry per CDR3 protein. This sample has 300,000 to 400,000 distinct CDR3 sequences; about 14% occur once, and the top ten carry around 4.5%. Per the germline V gene, CDR1 is SQVTM and CDR2 is ANQGSEA. The CDR3 covers 12 residues. Deletions cut 4 bases from V and 7 bases from J, with 13 bases between.

The clonotype comes from a human donor who donated a stem cell graft to a child with Fanconi anemia. The chain employs TRBV29-1 and TRBJ1-2; D perhaps matches TRBD1 (5 bases). The sequencing here drew on PBMCs, taken from the stem cell graft. In nucleotides, the CDR3 is TGCAGCGTTGGTTCCCGGGGCGGTGGCTACACCTTC. Its translation: CSVGSRGGGYTF.